This TCR beta chain originates from a study of blood T cells in healthy people across ages. Overall study findings and caveats: Conclusively comparing naive with antigen-experienced cells was impossible with unsorted PBMCs.

Worth noting for this clonotype: The antigen is unknown.

The CDR3 loop spans 11 amino acids. Trimming pared 3 bases from V and 7 bases from J, leaving 6 bases between. For the second PCR, which ran for roughly 6 to 12 cycles, a sample-barcoded 5' primer and a J-beta primer mix were used. TCRdb re-called the 5' RACE reads with MiXCR, one entry per CDR3 protein. The sample contains around 710,000 distinct CDR3 sequences, around 46% of which appear only once. This clonotype was obtained from a woman aged 55-69 years in good health. V is TRBV12-3 or TRBV12-4 and J is TRBJ1-1, with D unresolved. The sequencing sample was made of blood. This CDR3 reads CASSLGYEAFF. The CDR3 region has the DNA TGTGCCAGCAGTTTGGGATATGAAGCTTTCTTT.